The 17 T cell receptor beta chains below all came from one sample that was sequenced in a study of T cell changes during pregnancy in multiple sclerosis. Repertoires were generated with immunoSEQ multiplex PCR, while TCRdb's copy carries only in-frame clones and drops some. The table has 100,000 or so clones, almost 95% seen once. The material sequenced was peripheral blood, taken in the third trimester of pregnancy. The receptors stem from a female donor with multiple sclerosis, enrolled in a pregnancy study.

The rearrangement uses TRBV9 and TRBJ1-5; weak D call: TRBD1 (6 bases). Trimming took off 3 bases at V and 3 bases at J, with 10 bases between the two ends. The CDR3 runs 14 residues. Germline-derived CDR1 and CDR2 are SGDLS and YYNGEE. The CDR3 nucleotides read TGTGCCAGCAGCGAGGGGGGGAACAATCAGCCCCAGCATTTT. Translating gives CASSEGGNNQPQHF. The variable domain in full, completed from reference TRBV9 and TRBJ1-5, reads DSGVTQTPKHLITATGQRVTLRCSPRSGDLSVYWYQQSLDQGLQFLIQYYNGEERAKGNILERFSAQQFPDLHSELNLSSLELGDSALYFCASSEGGNNQPQHFGDGTRLSIL.

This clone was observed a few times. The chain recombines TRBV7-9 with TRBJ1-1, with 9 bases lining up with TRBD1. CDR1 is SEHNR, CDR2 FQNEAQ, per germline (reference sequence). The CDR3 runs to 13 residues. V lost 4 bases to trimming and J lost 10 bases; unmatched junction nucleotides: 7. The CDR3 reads CASSSGQGERAFF. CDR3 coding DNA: TGTGCCAGCAGCTCGGGACAGGGAGAACGAGCTTTCTTT.

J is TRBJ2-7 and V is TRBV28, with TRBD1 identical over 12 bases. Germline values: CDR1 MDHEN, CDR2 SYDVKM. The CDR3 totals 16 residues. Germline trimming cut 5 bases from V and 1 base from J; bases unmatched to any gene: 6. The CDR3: CASSPSGQGASYEQYF. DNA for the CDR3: TGTGCCAGCAGTCCCTCGGGACAGGGGGCTTCCTACGAGCAGTACTTC. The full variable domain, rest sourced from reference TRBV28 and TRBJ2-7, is DVKVTQSSRYLVKRTGEKVFLECVQDMDHENMFWYRQDPGLGLRLIYFSYDVKMKEKGDIPEGYSVSREKKERFSLILESASTNQTSMYLCASSPSGQGASYEQYFGPGTRLTVT.

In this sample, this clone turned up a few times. Here the CDR3 DNA reads TGTGCCAGTAGTACCCTCGGGGGACCGAAGTACTTC. The encoded protein is CASSTLGGPKYF. The genes are TRBV19 and TRBJ2-7, with D possibly matching TRBD2 (6 bases). The V gene lost 4 bases and the J gene lost 11 bases, with 15 bases spanning the gap. This CDR3 region has 12 residues. Germline-derived CDR1 and CDR2 are LNHDA and SQIVND (reference sequence).

CDR3 in DNA: TGTGCCAGCAAGTTCTCTAGCGGGGGACGGGACGAGCAGTACTTC. The encoded protein is CASKFSSGGRDEQYF. This chain joins TRBV2 and TRBJ2-7; 10 bases align to TRBD2. Germline CDR1 SNHLY, CDR2 FYNNEI. V shed 7 bases and J 5 bases; nucleotides not matched to a gene: 11. The CDR3 is 15 residues long.

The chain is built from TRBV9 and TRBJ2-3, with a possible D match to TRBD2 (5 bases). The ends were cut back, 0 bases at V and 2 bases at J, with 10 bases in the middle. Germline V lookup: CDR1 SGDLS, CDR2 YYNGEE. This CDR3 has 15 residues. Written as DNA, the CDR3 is TGTGCCAGCAGCGTAGGTCCTAGCCACACAGATACGCAGTATTTT. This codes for CASSVGPSHTDTQYF.

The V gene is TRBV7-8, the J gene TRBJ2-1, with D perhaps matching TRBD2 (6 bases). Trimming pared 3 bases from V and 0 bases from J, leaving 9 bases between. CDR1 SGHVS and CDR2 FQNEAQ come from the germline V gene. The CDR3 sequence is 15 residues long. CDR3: CASSFRGSSYNEQFF. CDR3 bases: TGTGCCAGCAGCTTCCGGGGGAGCTCCTACAATGAGCAGTTCTTC.

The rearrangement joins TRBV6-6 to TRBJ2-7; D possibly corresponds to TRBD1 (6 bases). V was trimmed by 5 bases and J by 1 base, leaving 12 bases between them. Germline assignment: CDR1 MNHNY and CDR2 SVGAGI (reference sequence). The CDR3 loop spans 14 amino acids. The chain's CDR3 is CASSTDGQSYEQYF. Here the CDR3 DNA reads TGTGCCAGCAGTACCGACGGACAGTCCTACGAGCAGTACTTC.

The DNA of the CDR3 is TGCGCCAGCAGCTTGGGGAATCAGGGTACTAACTATGGCTACACCTTC. It is translated as CASSLGNQGTNYGYTF. The chain employs TRBV5-1 and TRBJ1-2; the D gene is possibly TRBD1 (5 bases). The V and J ends lost 0 bases and 0 bases respectively, with 12 bases between them. This CDR3 is 16 amino acids long. Per the germline V gene, CDR1 is SGHRS and CDR2 is YFSETQ.

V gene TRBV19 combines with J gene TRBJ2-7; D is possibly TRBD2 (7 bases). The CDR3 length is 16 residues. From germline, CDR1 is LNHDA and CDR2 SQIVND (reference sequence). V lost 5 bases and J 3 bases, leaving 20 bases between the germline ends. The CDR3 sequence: CASSPTLQGLIYEQYF. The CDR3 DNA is TGTGCCAGTAGTCCCACCCTACAGGGACTAATCTACGAGCAGTACTTC.

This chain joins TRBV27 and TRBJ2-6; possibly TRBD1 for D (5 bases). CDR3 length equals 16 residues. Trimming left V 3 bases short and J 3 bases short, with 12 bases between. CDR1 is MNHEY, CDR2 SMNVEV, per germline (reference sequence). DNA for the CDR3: TGTGCCAGCAGTTTGCGTGGGGCGAGTGGGGCCAACGTCCTGACTTTC. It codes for CASSLRGASGANVLTF. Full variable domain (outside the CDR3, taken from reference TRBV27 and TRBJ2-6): EAQVTQNPRYLITVTGKKLTVTCSQNMNHEYMSWYRQDPGLGLRQIYYSMNVEVTDKGDVPEGYKVSRKEKRNFPLILESPSPNQTSLYFCASSLRGASGANVLTFGAGSRLTVL.

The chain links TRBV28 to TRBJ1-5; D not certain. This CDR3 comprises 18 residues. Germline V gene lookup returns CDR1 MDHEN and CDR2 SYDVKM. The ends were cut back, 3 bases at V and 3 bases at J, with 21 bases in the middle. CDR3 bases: TGTGCCAGCAGTTTTGATCCGGGAGCCATAGCCGTCAATCAGCCCCAGCATTTT. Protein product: CASSFDPGAIAVNQPQHF.

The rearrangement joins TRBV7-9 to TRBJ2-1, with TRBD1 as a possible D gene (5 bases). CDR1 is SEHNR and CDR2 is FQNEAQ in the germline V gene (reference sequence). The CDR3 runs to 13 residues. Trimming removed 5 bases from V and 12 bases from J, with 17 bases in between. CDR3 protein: CASSTRQSLGQFF. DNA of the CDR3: TGTGCCAGCAGCACCCGACAGTCATTGGGGCAGTTCTTC. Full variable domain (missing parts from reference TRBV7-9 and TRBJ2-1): DTGVSQNPRHKITKRGQNVTFRCDPISEHNRLYWYRQTLGQGPEFLTYFQNEAQLEKSRLLSDRFSAERPKGSFSTLEIQRTEQGDSAMYLCASSTRQSLGQFFGPGTRLTVL.

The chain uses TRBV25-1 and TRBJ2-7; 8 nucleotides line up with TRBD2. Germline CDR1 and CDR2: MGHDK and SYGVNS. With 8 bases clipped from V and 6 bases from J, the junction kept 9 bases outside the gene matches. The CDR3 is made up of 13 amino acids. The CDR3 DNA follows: TGTGCCAGCGCGCCGGGACTAGGTTTCGAGCAGTACTTC. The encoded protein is CASAPGLGFEQYF.

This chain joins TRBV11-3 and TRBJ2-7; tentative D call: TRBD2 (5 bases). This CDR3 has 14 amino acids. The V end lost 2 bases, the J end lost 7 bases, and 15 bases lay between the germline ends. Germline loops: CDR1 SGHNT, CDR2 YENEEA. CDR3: CASSLKGDTLEQYF. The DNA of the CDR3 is TGTGCCAGCAGCTTAAAGGGAGACACCCTGGAGCAGTACTTC.

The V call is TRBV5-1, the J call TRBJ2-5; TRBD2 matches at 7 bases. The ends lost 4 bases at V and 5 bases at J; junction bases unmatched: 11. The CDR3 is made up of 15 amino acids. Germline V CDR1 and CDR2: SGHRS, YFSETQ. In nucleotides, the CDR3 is TGCGCCAGCAGCCTTCGGGGGGTTCTACGGGAGACCCAGTACTTC. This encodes CASSLRGVLRETQYF.

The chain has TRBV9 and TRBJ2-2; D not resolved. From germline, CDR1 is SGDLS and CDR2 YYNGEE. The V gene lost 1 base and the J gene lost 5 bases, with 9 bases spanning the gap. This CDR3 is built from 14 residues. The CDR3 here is CASSVSGSTGELFF. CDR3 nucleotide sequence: TGTGCCAGCAGCGTAAGTGGTAGTACCGGGGAGCTGTTTTTT.